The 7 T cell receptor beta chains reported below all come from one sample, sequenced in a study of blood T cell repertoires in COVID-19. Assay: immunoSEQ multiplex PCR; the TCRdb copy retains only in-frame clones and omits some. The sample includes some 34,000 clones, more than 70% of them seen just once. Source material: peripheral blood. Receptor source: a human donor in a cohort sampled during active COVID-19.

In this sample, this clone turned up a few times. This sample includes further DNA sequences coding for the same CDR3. The CDR3 loop is CASSPDRGGNQPQHF. CDR3 coding DNA: TGTGCCAGCTCACCCGACAGGGGTGGCAATCAGCCCCAGCATTTT. This chain uses TRBV18 with TRBJ1-5, with TRBD1 identical over 8 bases. The CDR3 loop spans 15 amino acids. V gave up 3 bases and J gave up 2 bases; unmatched junction bases: 3. Germline lookup yields CDR1 KGHSH and CDR2 LQKENI.

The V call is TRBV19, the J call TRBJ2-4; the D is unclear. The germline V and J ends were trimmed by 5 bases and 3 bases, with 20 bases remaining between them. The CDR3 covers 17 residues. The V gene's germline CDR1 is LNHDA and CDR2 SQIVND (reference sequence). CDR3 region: CASSPPLAVRFKNIQYF. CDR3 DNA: TGTGCCAGTAGTCCCCCGCTGGCCGTACGCTTCAAAAACATTCAGTACTTC.

CDR3 in DNA: TGTGCCAGCTCATTGGGACAGGATGAAAAACTGTTTTTT. Its protein is CASSLGQDEKLFF. The chain carries TRBV18 and TRBJ1-4; 8 bases line up with TRBD1. Germline CDR1 is KGHSH and CDR2 is LQKENI. The CDR3 runs to 13 residues. With 5 bases clipped from V and 6 bases from J, the junction kept 2 bases outside the gene matches.

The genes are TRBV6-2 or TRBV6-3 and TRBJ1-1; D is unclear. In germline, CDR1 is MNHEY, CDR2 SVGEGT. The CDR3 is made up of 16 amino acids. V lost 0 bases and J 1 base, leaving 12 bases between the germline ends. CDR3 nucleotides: TGTGCCAGCAGTTACTCGAGGTCGAAGGAGAACACTGAAGCTTTCTTT. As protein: CASSYSRSKENTEAFF.

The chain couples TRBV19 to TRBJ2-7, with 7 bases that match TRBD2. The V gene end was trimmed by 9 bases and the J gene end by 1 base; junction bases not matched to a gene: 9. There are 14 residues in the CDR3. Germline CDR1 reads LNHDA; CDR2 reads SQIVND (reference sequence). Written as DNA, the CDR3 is TGTGCCAGCACAGCGGGACTCGGGTCCTACGAGCAGTACTTC. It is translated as CASTAGLGSYEQYF.

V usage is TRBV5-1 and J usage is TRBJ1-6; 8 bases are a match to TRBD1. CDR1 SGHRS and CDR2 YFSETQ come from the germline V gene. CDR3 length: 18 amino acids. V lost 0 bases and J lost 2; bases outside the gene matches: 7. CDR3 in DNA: TGCGCCAGCAGCTTGGAGGGGACAGGCTTACCCTATAATTCACCCCTCCACTTT. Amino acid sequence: CASSLEGTGLPYNSPLHF.

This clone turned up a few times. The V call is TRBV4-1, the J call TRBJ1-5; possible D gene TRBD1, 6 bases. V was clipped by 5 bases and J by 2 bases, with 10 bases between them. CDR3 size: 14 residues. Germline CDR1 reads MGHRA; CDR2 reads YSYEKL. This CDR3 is CASSTRQGNQPQHF. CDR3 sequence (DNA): TGCGCCAGCAGCACCCGACAGGGCAATCAGCCCCAGCATTTT.